Sequencing of this TCR beta chain was carried out in a study of blood T cell repertoires in COVID-19. For the study at large: Researchers got acute and convalescent COVID-19 samples from the United States, Italy and Spain. Nucleic acid was either cDNA or gDNA, and it came from T cells, B-cell-depleted T cells, or PBMCs.

CDR3 size: 14 residues. CDR1 is SGHDN, CDR2 FVKESK, per germline. The junction had 7 bases not matched to a gene; V was cut back by 4 bases and J by 7 bases. As processed by the authors: Amplification of reference gene primers was used by the study to estimate nucleated cell counts. Sequencing used immunoSEQ multiplex PCR; TCRdb keeps in-frame clones, though not all of them. D and trimming come from the DNA, and the V and J calls and clone size come from that table. The top ten clones hold under 30% of a sample with roughly 52,000 clones, 86% of them seen once. The chain is built from TRBV14 and TRBJ2-5; 9 bases line up with TRBD1. The sequence derives from a woman older than 75 with acute or convalescent COVID-19. Sequencing used peripheral blood. The CDR3 loop reads CASSRDRVWGTQYF. The DNA of the CDR3 is TGTGCCAGCAGCCGGGACAGGGTCTGGGGGACCCAGTACTTC.